This passage covers 26 T cell receptor beta chains from one sample sequenced in a study of control samples from healthy donors and cancer patients (dated by TCRdb to 2020 to 2021). The method was the immunoSEQ multiplex PCR assay. TCRdb stores this immuneACCESS table with in-frame sequences only. Part of the clones is absent; in the studies checked, under half of the shortfall reflects unresolved V genes, and no reason is known for the rest. Counted in this sample were about 61,000 clones; 90% of them appeared once. The ten biggest clones cover 5.5% to 7% of the sample. Sequencing input: PBMCs. The receptors derive from a man in his fifties or sixties with colorectal cancer.

V gene TRBV3-1 (or the pseudogene TRBV3-2) combines with J gene TRBJ2-2; 10 positions match TRBD1. Unmatched junction bases numbered 14, after V lost 4 bases and J lost 6 bases. Germline CDR1 and CDR2: LGHDT and YNNKEL (reference sequence). The CDR3 totals 18 residues. DNA of the CDR3: TGTGCCAGCAGCCTCCTAATCCGGGACAGGGGTGACCCCGGGGAGCTGTTTTTT. As protein: CASSLLIRDRGDPGELFF.

This chain connects TRBV20-1 to TRBJ1-2, with D maybe TRBD1 (5 bases). The CDR3 runs to 11 residues. CDR1 and CDR2 (germline): DFQATT, SNEGSKA (reference sequence). V was shortened by 1 base and J by 8 bases, with 8 bases between the two germline ends. CDR3 nucleotide sequence: TGCAGTGCTAGAGCCCAGGGAGGCTACACCTTC. Translated: CSARAQGGYTF.

The V call is TRBV6-1, the J call TRBJ2-7; D gene uncertain. The CDR3 runs 16 residues. Germline V gives CDR1 MNHNS, CDR2 SASEGT. V was cut by 4 bases and J by 2 bases, with 18 bases left in between. The CDR3 protein is CASSALRTDPPYEQYF. The CDR3 coding sequence is TGTGCCAGCAGTGCACTTCGGACGGATCCCCCCTACGAGCAGTACTTC.

This clone appeared once. The rearrangement uses TRBV28 and TRBJ1-6; no definite D call. Germline V gives CDR1 MDHEN, CDR2 SYDVKM. This CDR3 region has 12 residues. The germline V and J ends were trimmed by 7 bases and 12 bases, with 13 bases remaining between them. CDR3 nucleotide sequence: TGTGCCAGCACTCCGGACGGCCGACCCCTCCACTTT. Protein product: CASTPDGRPLHF.

The V and J genes are TRBV11-2 and TRBJ2-1, with no clear D. V dropped 0 bases and J dropped 6 bases, with 6 bases sitting between them. CDR3 length equals 13 residues. Germline V gene sequence: CDR1 SGHAT, CDR2 FQNNGV. The CDR3 spells CASSLERPNEQFF. The CDR3 nucleotides read TGTGCCAGCAGCTTAGAACGGCCCAATGAGCAGTTCTTC.

The gene calls are TRBV4-1 and TRBJ1-2; D unclear. The V gene's germline CDR1 is MGHRA and CDR2 YSYEKL. CDR3 length equals 15 residues. The germline V and J ends were trimmed by 4 bases and 1 base, with 13 bases remaining between them. In DNA, the CDR3 is TGCGCCAGCAGCCCAGCACAGACAAATAACTATGGCTACACCTTC. Translating it yields CASSPAQTNNYGYTF.

The chain has TRBV5-1 and TRBJ2-2, with D maybe TRBD1 (5 bases). V was clipped by 1 base and J by 7 bases, with 14 bases between them. This CDR3 contains 15 residues. Germline V gene lookup returns CDR1 SGHRS and CDR2 YFSETQ. In DNA form, the CDR3 reads TGCGCCAGCAGCTTGACCACCAGGGCTGACGGGGAGCTGTTTTTT. The encoded protein is CASSLTTRADGELFF.

This clone was recorded only once. The chain combines TRBV20-1 with TRBJ1-1; D not certain. The CDR3 has 11 residues. In germline, CDR1 is DFQATT, CDR2 SNEGSKA (reference sequence). Trimming stripped 1 base from V and 7 bases from J, with 7 bases between. The CDR3 bases are TGCAGTGCTAGAGTAGGAATTGAAGCTTTCTTT. Protein: CSARVGIEAFF.

The chain is built from TRBV30 and TRBJ2-2; TRBD1 might be the D (5 bases). Trimming stripped 3 bases from V and 4 bases from J, with 12 bases between. Germline assignment: CDR1 GTSNPN and CDR2 SVGIG (reference sequence). CDR3 length: 14 amino acids. CDR3 nucleotide sequence: TGTGCCTGGAGGAAGACAGATCGCACCGGGGAGCTGTTTTTT. This sequence encodes CAWRKTDRTGELFF. Filled out from reference TRBV30 and TRBJ2-2, the complete variable domain reads SQTIHQWPATLVQPVGSPLSLECTVEGTSNPNLYWYRQAAGRGLQLLFYSVGIGQISSEVPQNLSASRPQDRQFILSSKKLLLSDSGFYLCAWRKTDRTGELFFGEGSRLTVL.

The chain joins TRBV7-9 to TRBJ1-1; a weak D match, TRBD1 (6 bases). The CDR3 is 15 residues long. The germline V and J ends were trimmed by 7 bases and 0 bases, with 15 bases remaining between them. The germline gives CDR1 SEHNR, CDR2 FQNEAQ (reference sequence). DNA of the CDR3: TGTGCCAGCACCCCTGACAGGAGGGTGAACACTGAAGCTTTCTTT. Residues: CASTPDRRVNTEAFF. Based on the CDR3 plus reference TRBV7-9 and TRBJ1-1, the full variable domain is DTGVSQNPRHKITKRGQNVTFRCDPISEHNRLYWYRQTLGQGPEFLTYFQNEAQLEKSRLLSDRFSAERPKGSFSTLEIQRTEQGDSAMYLCASTPDRRVNTEAFFGQGTRLTVV.

This chain connects TRBV21-1 to TRBJ1-5; the table gives TRBD1 as D, unverified against the DNA. TRBV21-1 is a pseudogene locus. The CDR3 sequence is 19 residues long. CDR3 protein: CASSAQITRDRDGYQPQHF. CDR3 nucleotide sequence: TGTGCCAGCAGCGCACAGATAACCCGGGACAGGGATGGATATCAGCCCCAGCATTTT.

The chain employs TRBV2 and TRBJ2-7; 9 bases are a match to TRBD1. Germline CDR1 and CDR2: SNHLY and FYNNEI. The length of the CDR3 is 15 residues. The trim removed 1 base at V and 1 base at J, leaving 2 bases unmatched. CDR3 DNA: TGTGCCAGCAGTGAAGGGACAGGGGTTTCCTACGAGCAGTACTTC. Translated: CASSEGTGVSYEQYF.

The chain combines TRBV4-1 with TRBJ2-7, with D perhaps TRBD1 or TRBD2 (5 bases each). The CDR3 is made up of 15 amino acids. The V and J ends lost 4 bases and 5 bases respectively, with 18 bases between them. Germline CDR1 reads MGHRA; CDR2 reads YSYEKL. The CDR3 here is CASSRHRLGDDEQYF. The CDR3 region has the DNA TGCGCCAGCAGCCGGCATAGATTAGGGGACGACGAGCAGTACTTC.

V is TRBV5-1 and J is TRBJ1-4; D is perhaps TRBD1 (6 bases). The ends were cut back, 0 bases at V and 6 bases at J, with 9 bases in the middle. Germline V lookup: CDR1 SGHRS, CDR2 YFSETQ. CDR3 length: 14 residues. The CDR3 protein is CASSLVGADEKLFF. CDR3 in DNA: TGCGCCAGCAGCTTGGTGGGGGCTGATGAAAAACTGTTTTTT.

The gene calls are TRBV29-1 and TRBJ1-1; TRBD1 aligns across 8 bases. The V segment lost 4 bases and the J segment 3 bases; nucleotides outside the gene matches: 4. The CDR3 extends over 13 amino acids. Germline V gene data show CDR1 as SQVTM and CDR2 as ANQGSEA. In DNA, the CDR3 is TGCAGCGTTGCCTACAGGGGGGACACTGAAGCTTTCTTT. Protein: CSVAYRGDTEAFF. Full variable domain (missing parts from reference TRBV29-1 and TRBJ1-1): SAVISQKPSRDICQRGTSLTIQCQVDSQVTMMFWYRQQPGQSLTLIATANQGSEATYESGFVIDKFPISRPNLTFSTLTVSNMSPEDSSIYLCSVAYRGDTEAFFGQGTRLTVV.

The CDR3: CASSLVVGTGATGELFF. The CDR3 DNA follows: TGTGCCAGCAGCTTAGTTGTCGGGACAGGGGCCACCGGGGAGCTGTTTTTT. The chain employs TRBV7-9 and TRBJ2-2, with 10 bases that match TRBD1. The CDR3 runs to 17 residues. The trim removed 1 base at V and 4 bases at J, leaving 6 bases unmatched. Per the germline V gene, CDR1 is SEHNR and CDR2 is FQNEAQ (reference sequence).

The chain is built from TRBV30 and TRBJ1-6; D is unclear. Germline V gene lookup returns CDR1 GTSNPN and CDR2 SVGIG (reference sequence). V was shortened by 1 base and J by 7 bases, with 2 bases between the two germline ends. This CDR3 is 11 amino acids long. CDR3: CAWSENSPLHF. CDR3 in DNA: TGTGCCTGGAGTGAAAATTCACCCCTCCACTTT.

The J gene is TRBJ1-5, the V gene TRBV19; D gene unclear. Germline V CDR1 and CDR2: LNHDA, SQIVND (reference sequence). The CDR3 contains 15 residues. Trimming pared 1 base from V and 1 base from J, leaving 8 bases between. CDR3 amino acids: CASSIARPSNQPQHF. CDR3 nucleotide sequence: TGTGCCAGTAGTATAGCGCGACCAAGCAATCAGCCCCAGCATTTT.

This clone was recorded only once. The chain links TRBV7-2 to TRBJ1-3; D unclear. V was clipped by 5 bases and J by 0 bases, with 11 bases between them. Germline CDR1 and CDR2: SGHTA and FQGNSA. The CDR3 extends over 15 amino acids. The CDR3 loop is CASSLDSASGNTIYF. DNA for the CDR3: TGTGCCAGCAGCCTAGACTCAGCCTCTGGAAACACCATATATTTT.

The V gene is TRBV13, the J gene TRBJ1-3; 8 bases are shared with TRBD1. Per germline, CDR1 PRHDT and CDR2 FYEKMQ (reference sequence). V shed 5 bases and J 4 bases; nucleotides not matched to a gene: 4. The CDR3 runs 14 residues. CDR3 DNA sequence: TGTGCCAGCAGCCAGGACAGGGCCGGAAACACCATATATTTT. Translating gives CASSQDRAGNTIYF.

The rearrangement links TRBV7-2 to TRBJ2-7; D is unresolved. Per germline, CDR1 SGHTA and CDR2 FQGNSA. The CDR3 is made up of 12 amino acids. V shed 5 bases and J shed 3 bases, with 8 bases lying between them. The CDR3 region has the DNA TGTGCCAGCAGCCCCCCCAACTACGAGCAGTACTTC. This encodes CASSPPNYEQYF.

J is TRBJ2-7 and V is TRBV7-8; D unclear. Germline CDR1 SGHVS, CDR2 FQNEAQ. V lost 2 bases and J 3 bases, leaving 8 bases between the germline ends. The CDR3 is 13 amino acids. The CDR3 coding sequence is TGTGCCAGCAGCTTAAACACGGACTACGAGCAGTACTTC. Its translation: CASSLNTDYEQYF.

V usage is TRBV6-6 and J usage is TRBJ2-3; 12 nucleotides align to TRBD2. Germline CDR1 is MNHNY and CDR2 is SVGAGI (reference sequence). V lost 6 bases to trimming and J lost 0 bases; unmatched junction nucleotides: 4. The CDR3 spans 16 residues. The CDR3 DNA is TGTGCCAGCAGCCTAGCGGGGGGGCCTAGCACAGATACGCAGTATTTT. This sequence encodes CASSLAGGPSTDTQYF.

The chain is built from TRBV7-9 and TRBJ2-3, with 10 bases identical to TRBD2. Germline assignment: CDR1 SEHNR and CDR2 FQNEAQ (reference sequence). This CDR3 is 16 amino acids long. V shed 3 bases and J 6 bases; nucleotides not matched to a gene: 9. The CDR3 nucleotides read TGTGCCAGCAGCTTTTCCGGGACTAGCGTGGCGGATACGCAGTATTTT. Its translation is CASSFSGTSVADTQYF.

This rearrangement joins TRBV2 to TRBJ2-5, with 14 bases lining up with TRBD2. The trim removed 6 bases at V and 4 bases at J, leaving 7 bases unmatched. There are 16 residues in the CDR3. Germline V CDR1 and CDR2: SNHLY, FYNNEI. As DNA, the CDR3 is TGTGCCAGCAGCGCGAGGACTAGCGGGGGGCGAGAGACCCAGTACTTC. The encoded protein is CASSARTSGGRETQYF.

CDR3 DNA sequence: TGTGCCAGCAGCCCCCAGCGGGGGGGCAGGGAGACCCAGTACTTC. This codes for CASSPQRGGRETQYF. The chain uses TRBV7-9 and TRBJ2-5; 10 bases match TRBD2. Germline CDR1 is SEHNR and CDR2 is FQNEAQ (reference sequence). The CDR3 is made up of 15 amino acids. V lost 5 bases, J lost 5 bases, and 8 bases stayed unmatched.